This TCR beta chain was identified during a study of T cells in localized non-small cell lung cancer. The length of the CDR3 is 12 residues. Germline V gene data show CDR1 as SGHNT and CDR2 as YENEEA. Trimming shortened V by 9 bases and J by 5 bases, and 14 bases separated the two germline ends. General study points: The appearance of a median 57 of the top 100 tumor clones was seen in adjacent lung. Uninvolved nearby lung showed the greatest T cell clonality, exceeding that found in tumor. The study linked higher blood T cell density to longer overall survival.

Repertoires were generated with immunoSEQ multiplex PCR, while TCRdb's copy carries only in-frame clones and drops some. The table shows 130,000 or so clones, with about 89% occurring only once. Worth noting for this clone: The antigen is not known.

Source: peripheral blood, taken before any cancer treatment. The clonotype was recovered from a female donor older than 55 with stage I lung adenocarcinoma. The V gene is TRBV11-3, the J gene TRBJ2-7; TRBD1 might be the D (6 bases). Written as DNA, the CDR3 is TGTGCCAGAAACAGGGTCTTCCACGAGCAGTACTTC. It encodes CARNRVFHEQYF.